One and the same sample provided the 32 T cell receptor beta chains below, sequenced in a study of T cell responses to AZD1222 COVID-19 vaccine. Sequencing used immunoSEQ multiplex PCR; TCRdb keeps in-frame clones, though not all of them. The data contain approximately 94,000 clones, around nine tenths of them singletons. Specimen: peripheral blood, collected on day 0 of AZD1222 vaccination. The receptor set was obtained from an adult in good health.

The chain links TRBV10-3 to TRBJ1-1; 9 bases agree with TRBD1. The germline gives CDR1 ENHRY, CDR2 SYGVKD. This CDR3 contains 13 residues. J was trimmed by 4 bases and V by 6 bases; bases with no gene match: 3. The CDR3 DNA reads as TGTGCCATCAGCGGGACAGGGCCCACTGAAGCTTTCTTT. This encodes CAISGTGPTEAFF.

The chain joins TRBV5-1 to TRBJ1-3; no clear D. Trimming stripped 3 bases from V and 0 bases from J, with 4 bases between. The CDR3 extends over 13 amino acids. Germline CDR1 and CDR2: SGHRS and YFSETQ. The CDR3 nucleotides are TGCGCCAGCAGCTGGAACTCTGGAAACACCATATATTTT. It translates to CASSWNSGNTIYF.

The V call is TRBV5-8, the J call TRBJ1-2; no clear D. Germline V lookup: CDR1 SGHTS, CDR2 YDEGEE. Deletions cut 2 bases from V and 2 bases from J, with 7 bases between. This CDR3 has 13 residues. The CDR3 nucleotides are TGTGCCAGCAGCTTTATCGGGAACTATGGCTACACCTTC. It codes for CASSFIGNYGYTF.

This chain uses TRBV7-2 with TRBJ2-1; D possibly uses TRBD1 or TRBD2 (5 bases each). V shed 2 bases and J shed 10 bases, with 21 bases lying between them. Germline V CDR1 and CDR2: SGHTA, FQGNSA. The CDR3 runs to 16 residues. The CDR3 here is CASSLWTTGPTLEQFF. CDR3 coding DNA: TGTGCCAGCAGCTTATGGACGACGGGACCAACCCTAGAGCAGTTCTTC.

This clone was seen once. V gene TRBV12-3 or TRBV12-4 combines with J gene TRBJ2-1; D call uncertain. This CDR3 contains 12 residues. Deletions cut 3 bases from V and 3 bases from J, with 3 bases between. The CDR3 DNA sequence: TGTGCCAGCAGTTTCCGCTACAATGAGCAGTTCTTC. It is translated as CASSFRYNEQFF.

V is TRBV10-3 and J is TRBJ2-7, with TRBD2 identical over 10 bases. This CDR3 is built from 15 residues. Germline values: CDR1 ENHRY, CDR2 SYGVKD. V was pared by 6 bases and J by 7 bases, with 12 bases of the junction left unmatched. The CDR3 nucleotides are TGTGCCATCAGGCTTCAAAGGACTAGCGGTTCGGAGCAGTACTTC. It specifies CAIRLQRTSGSEQYF.

This clone was picked up one time. V gene TRBV3-1 (or the pseudogene TRBV3-2) combines with J gene TRBJ2-3; 8 positions agree with TRBD2. CDR3 length: 17 amino acids. The germline V gene has CDR1 LGHDT and CDR2 YNNKEL (reference sequence). V dropped 2 bases and J dropped 1; count of bases not matched to a gene: 8. CDR3: CASSQRERGKRTDTQYF. CDR3 DNA: TGTGCCAGCAGCCAAAGAGAGCGGGGGAAACGCACAGATACGCAGTATTTT.

The chain employs TRBV6-6 and TRBJ2-1; D not certain. The CDR3 spans 12 residues. Germline loops: CDR1 MNHNY, CDR2 SVGAGI (reference sequence). Trimming shortened V by 0 bases and J by 9 bases, and 6 bases separated the two germline ends. In nucleotides, the CDR3 is TGTGCCAGCAGTTACTCGCAGGCTGAGCAGTTCTTC. Translated, it gives CASSYSQAEQFF.

This rearrangement joins TRBV12-3 or TRBV12-4 to TRBJ1-1; the D is unclear. Trimming took off 2 bases at V and 4 bases at J, with 5 bases between the two ends. The CDR3 has 12 residues. In nucleotides, the CDR3 is TGTGCCAGCAGTTTACTTAGCACTGAAGCTTTCTTT. Amino acid sequence: CASSLLSTEAFF.

This clone was detected only once. The chain recombines TRBV12-5 with TRBJ2-4, with 7 bases lining up with TRBD1. CDR3 length equals 13 residues. Germline trimming cut 7 bases from V and 8 bases from J; bases unmatched to any gene: 8. Germline V gene data show CDR1 as LGHNT and CDR2 as FRNRAP. CDR3 nucleotide sequence: TGTGCTAGTGCTGAAGGGGGCTGGGACATTCAGTACTTC. Translated, it gives CASAEGGWDIQYF.

This chain joins TRBV19 and TRBJ1-6; tentative D call: TRBD1 (5 bases). Per germline, CDR1 LNHDA and CDR2 SQIVND (reference sequence). Trimming shortened V by 7 bases and J by 10 bases, and 17 bases separated the two germline ends. This CDR3 comprises 14 residues. CDR3 region: CASTTRGDLSPLHF. CDR3 nucleotide sequence: TGTGCCAGTACCACCCGGGGGGATCTGTCACCCCTCCACTTT.

Regarding this clone: Mismatch with germline at one junction end may stem from a read error. The rearrangement uses TRBV19 and TRBJ2-3; D is unresolved. The CDR3 contains 12 residues. The V gene's germline CDR1 is LNHDA and CDR2 SQIVND (reference sequence). The CDR3 spells CASSIKGLDLDF. CDR3 in DNA: TGTGCCAGTAGTATAAAAGGGTTAGACTTGGATTTT.

The CDR3 DNA is TGTGCCAGTAGTGTATCCGGGACAAGGAATTTCGTTGGGCAGTACTTC. This translates into CASSVSGTRNFVGQYF. The chain employs TRBV19 and TRBJ2-7, with D perhaps matching TRBD1 (6 bases). CDR1 LNHDA and CDR2 SQIVND come from the germline V gene (reference sequence). V lost 5 bases and J lost 9, with 26 bases in between. This CDR3 has 16 residues.

This sequence joins TRBV5-5 and TRBJ1-5; D remains unclear. The V end lost 0 bases, the J end lost 4 bases, and 8 bases lay between the germline ends. CDR3 length: 14 residues. Germline V CDR1 and CDR2: SGHKS, YYEKEE (reference sequence). CDR3 sequence reads: CASSLGLGNQPQHF. CDR3 nucleotides: TGTGCCAGCAGCTTGGGGCTTGGGAATCAGCCCCAGCATTTT.

The V gene is TRBV3-1 (or the pseudogene TRBV3-2), the J gene TRBJ1-2; no definite D call. This CDR3 has 14 amino acids. The germline V and J ends were trimmed by 4 bases and 7 bases, with 16 bases remaining between them. Germline CDR1 LGHDT, CDR2 YNNKEL (reference sequence). The CDR3, as DNA: TGTGCCAGCAGCCGTCCAGGCTTTGGTGGTGGCTACACCTTC. This sequence encodes CASSRPGFGGGYTF.

This clone was seen once. The chain uses TRBV7-8 and TRBJ1-2; 7 nucleotides align to TRBD1. Trimming took 5 bases from V and 8 from J; bases not matched to a gene: 11. The CDR3 contains 14 residues. From germline, CDR1 is SGHVS and CDR2 FQNEAQ. This CDR3 reads CASSPRGGAEGYTF. The DNA of the CDR3 is TGTGCCAGCAGCCCCAGGGGGGGCGCGGAGGGCTACACCTTC.

The chain links TRBV19 to TRBJ2-3; a possible D gene is TRBD2 (7 bases). Trimming pared 7 bases from V and 3 bases from J, leaving 17 bases between. The CDR3 is 15 amino acids. Germline lookup yields CDR1 LNHDA and CDR2 SQIVND (reference sequence). The CDR3 nucleotides are TGTGCCAGTACCATCGTAGGGGGGGCTACAGATACGCAGTATTTT. Translated, it gives CASTIVGGATDTQYF.

This chain links TRBV5-5 with TRBJ1-2; 10 nucleotides line up with TRBD1. CDR1 SGHKS and CDR2 YYEKEE come from the germline V gene (reference sequence). The CDR3 loop spans 15 amino acids. The ends lost 4 bases at V and 7 bases at J; junction bases unmatched: 10. The CDR3 nucleotides read TGTGCCAGCAGCGGCCATGGGACAGGGGCTCGTGGCTACACCTTC. Its translation: CASSGHGTGARGYTF.

The chain links TRBV10-3 to TRBJ1-3, with 7 bases aligning to TRBD1. Germline V gene sequence: CDR1 ENHRY, CDR2 SYGVKD. This CDR3 comprises 13 residues. The junction had 4 bases not matched to a gene; V was cut back by 11 bases and J by 0 bases. The CDR3 protein is CAVGQSSGNTIYF. Written as DNA, the CDR3 is TGTGCCGTGGGACAGAGCTCTGGAAACACCATATATTTT.

The J gene is TRBJ2-5, the V gene TRBV12-5; the D gene is possibly TRBD2 (6 bases). CDR3 size: 18 residues. The germline V and J ends were trimmed by 2 bases and 0 bases, with 19 bases remaining between them. Germline V gene lookup returns CDR1 LGHNT and CDR2 FRNRAP. CDR3 amino acids: CASGLTQRGTPYQETQYF. Written as DNA, the CDR3 is TGTGCTAGTGGTTTGACCCAACGGGGGACTCCGTACCAAGAGACCCAGTACTTC.

This rearrangement joins TRBV7-3 to TRBJ2-3, with TRBD2 as a possible D gene (7 bases). Trimming cost V 5 bases and J 6 bases, with 18 bases left between them. This CDR3 comprises 15 residues. CDR1 and CDR2 from the germline V gene are SGHTA and FQGTGA. The CDR3 DNA sequence: TGTGCCAGCAGCCTCGCCTCGGGGGGCCGCGATACGCAGTATTTT. Translating gives CASSLASGGRDTQYF.

The V call is TRBV30, the J call TRBJ2-7; D is uncertain. The CDR3 spans 13 residues. Germline assignment: CDR1 GTSNPN and CDR2 SVGIG (reference sequence). V was pared by 0 bases and J by 7 bases, with 13 bases between. Written as DNA, the CDR3 is TGTGCCTGGAGTGTGTCGACGCCCAAGGAGCAGTACTTC. Protein sequence: CAWSVSTPKEQYF.

This chain connects TRBV24-1 to TRBJ2-1, with a tentative D call TRBD2 (6 bases). The V end lost 7 bases, the J end lost 5 bases, and 20 bases lay between the germline ends. This CDR3 region has 16 residues. The germline V gene has CDR1 KGHDR and CDR2 SFDVKD. CDR3 bases: TGTGCCACCAGGGGGACTTTGGGGACGTCCGACAATGAGCAGTTCTTC. Translating it yields CATRGTLGTSDNEQFF.

V is TRBV6-5 and J is TRBJ1-1; D unclear. V gave up 4 bases and J gave up 4 bases, with 13 bases separating them. Germline V gives CDR1 MNHEY, CDR2 SVGAGI. The CDR3 is 14 amino acids. CDR3: CASSFLSGSTEAFF. In DNA form, the CDR3 reads TGTGCCAGCAGTTTCCTGTCCGGGAGCACTGAAGCTTTCTTT.

V is TRBV7-2 and J is TRBJ2-3, with D hard to call. Germline values: CDR1 SGHTA, CDR2 FQGNSA. The CDR3 extends over 15 amino acids. Trimming shortened V by 6 bases and J by 3 bases, and 16 bases separated the two germline ends. This CDR3 is CASSPQAVETDTQYF. The CDR3 nucleotides read TGTGCCAGCAGTCCCCAGGCGGTTGAGACAGATACGCAGTATTTT.

This chain uses TRBV7-6 with TRBJ2-7, with 8 nucleotides matching TRBD1. After removal of 5 bases from V and 4 bases from J, the junction contained 7 bases not matched to a gene. Germline CDR1 SGHVS, CDR2 FNYEAQ. This CDR3 contains 14 residues. The CDR3 DNA is TGTGCCAGCAGCGCAAGCAGGGGGCTTTACGAGCAGTACTTC. Protein sequence: CASSASRGLYEQYF.

This clone came up a few times. The rearrangement joins TRBV18 to TRBJ1-6; TRBD1 matches 9 bases. The CDR3 has 13 amino acids. Per the germline V gene, CDR1 is KGHSH and CDR2 is LQKENI. After removal of 5 bases from V and 14 bases from J, the junction contained 7 bases not matched to a gene. CDR3 region: CASSDGTGFSLHF. CDR3 DNA: TGTGCCAGCTCAGACGGGACAGGGTTCTCCCTCCACTTT.

The chain couples TRBV2 to TRBJ1-5; D remains ambiguous. The CDR3 has 13 residues. CDR1 is SNHLY, CDR2 FYNNEI, per germline. The ends were cut back, 8 bases at V and 3 bases at J, with 11 bases in the middle. CDR3 in DNA: TGTGCCAGCGGGCAGGAACTCAATCAGCCCCAGCATTTT. It codes for CASGQELNQPQHF.

The genes are TRBV20-1 and TRBJ2-7; D is unclear. CDR3 length: 11 amino acids. The ends were cut back, 8 bases at V and 3 bases at J, with 11 bases in the middle. Germline V gene lookup returns CDR1 DFQATT and CDR2 SNEGSKA (reference sequence). This CDR3 reads CSWAPFYEQYF. The CDR3 bases are TGCAGTTGGGCCCCTTTCTACGAGCAGTACTTC.

V is TRBV2 and J is TRBJ1-2; D gene uncertain. This CDR3 has 11 residues. The V gene lost 2 bases and the J gene lost 6 bases, with 4 bases spanning the gap. The germline V gene has CDR1 SNHLY and CDR2 FYNNEI. CDR3 sequence (DNA): TGTGCCAGCAGTGAATTCCATGGCTACACCTTC. Translating it yields CASSEFHGYTF.

This clone was counted a single time. The genes are TRBV5-7 and TRBJ2-7, with a tentative D call TRBD1 (6 bases). TRBV5-7 is assigned to the ORF class and has an uncertain function. The germline V and J ends were trimmed by 5 bases and 3 bases, with 18 bases remaining between them. The CDR3 covers 15 residues. CDR3 sequence: CASSPCHRVVYEQYF. In nucleotides, the CDR3 is TGTGCCAGCAGTCCCTGCCACAGGGTTGTCTACGAGCAGTACTTC.

This clone is a singleton in its sample. The V call is TRBV5-1, the J call TRBJ1-5, with D hard to call. The germline V gene has CDR1 SGHRS and CDR2 YFSETQ. CDR3 size: 14 residues. V was shortened by 0 bases and J by 5 bases, with 9 bases between the two germline ends. CDR3 DNA sequence: TGCGCCAGCAGCTTGGAGGGCAATCATCAGCCCCAGCATTTT. Amino acids: CASSLEGNHQPQHF.